The source of this T cell receptor (beta chain) is a study of technical replicates of blood from a handful of donors. Only in-frame clones appear in the TCRdb table, and some are missing; sequencing was by immunoSEQ multiplex PCR. The sample shows roughly 60,000 clones, almost 95% of them seen only once. Trimming shortened V by 10 bases and J by 3 bases, and 14 bases separated the two germline ends. Germline CDR1 reads SGDLS; CDR2 reads YYNGEE. The CDR3 spans 12 residues. This clonotype was sampled from a human donor in good health. Some clones in this sample may be carry-over from other donors' samples. The V call is TRBV9, the J call TRBJ2-7; tentative D call: TRBD2 (6 bases). Sequences were obtained from PBMCs. Here the CDR3 reads CAVSGDNYEQYF. CDR3 nucleotides: TGTGCCGTATCGGGGGATAACTACGAGCAGTACTTC.